Below, 18 T cell receptor beta chains from the same sample are listed, as sequenced in a study of PD-1 blockade in classical Hodgkin lymphoma. Clones were read by immunoSEQ multiplex PCR, and TCRdb kept only the in-frame ones, dropping some. The top ten clones hold about a tenth of a sample with around 60,000 clones, about 90% of them seen once. Time point given: cycle 4 day 1 (C4D1), after around six weeks of nivolumab. Relapse was seen in all patients after autologous stem cell transplantation, and brentuximab vedotin exposure was variable. The material sequenced was peripheral blood mononuclear cells (PBMCs), taken before the fourth cycle of nivolumab. Receptors were obtained from a human donor with classical Hodgkin lymphoma.

The rearrangement uses TRBV19 and TRBJ1-6; D call uncertain. CDR3 length: 12 residues. With 6 bases removed from V and 9 bases from J, the gap between germline ends came to 9 bases. Germline V gene sequence: CDR1 LNHDA, CDR2 SQIVND (reference sequence). The CDR3 here is CASSDWTSPLHF. The CDR3 nucleotides are TGTGCCAGTAGCGATTGGACTTCACCCCTCCACTTT.

This clone appeared a few times. The chain recombines TRBV27 with TRBJ1-2; TRBD1 aligns across 10 bases. The germline gives CDR1 MNHEY, CDR2 SMNVEV (reference sequence). Trimming removed 6 bases from V and 6 bases from J; junction bases left unmatched: 10. The length of the CDR3 is 15 residues. The CDR3 is CASSSGTGAQNGYTF. CDR3 sequence (DNA): TGTGCCAGCAGCTCAGGGACAGGGGCTCAAAATGGCTACACCTTC.

The gene calls are TRBV29-1 and TRBJ2-5, with D unresolved. The CDR3 is 11 amino acids. Trimming took 8 bases from V and 5 from J, leaving 12 bases between them. The V gene's germline CDR1 is SQVTM and CDR2 ANQGSEA. The CDR3 region has the DNA TGCAGCCCTCCCCGAAAGGAGACCCAGTACTTC. Encoded protein: CSPPRKETQYF.

The J gene is TRBJ2-3, the V gene TRBV19; D remains unclear. V was clipped by 3 bases and J by 5 bases, with 15 bases between them. The CDR3 is 15 amino acids. Germline V gene sequence: CDR1 LNHDA, CDR2 SQIVND (reference sequence). The chain's CDR3 is CASSIRLPRGDTQYF. The DNA of the CDR3 is TGTGCCAGTAGTATTAGACTTCCTAGAGGAGATACGCAGTATTTT.

The J gene is TRBJ2-1, the V gene TRBV6-5, with D possibly being TRBD1 (5 bases). Trimming left V 2 bases short and J 10 bases short, with 18 bases between. This CDR3 is built from 15 residues. Germline V gives CDR1 MNHEY, CDR2 SVGAGI. The CDR3 coding sequence is TGTGCCAGCAGTTACAGGGGCGACACGTGGTACGAGCAGTTCTTC. Translating it yields CASSYRGDTWYEQFF.

This rearrangement joins TRBV16 to TRBJ2-1; 8 nucleotides agree with TRBD1. CDR1 and CDR2 (germline): KGHSY, FQNENV. This CDR3 comprises 17 residues. The trim removed 3 bases at V and 8 bases at J, leaving 15 bases unmatched. CDR3 in DNA: TGTGCCAGCAGCCACCTCCAGGGGGCGCCCACAATCGATGAGCAGTTCTTC. Translating it yields CASSHLQGAPTIDEQFF.

This chain uses TRBV7-9 with TRBJ1-1, with 10 positions matching TRBD1. The CDR3 has 15 amino acids. CDR1 and CDR2 from the germline V gene are SEHNR and FQNEAQ (reference sequence). The V segment lost 6 bases and the J segment 0 bases; nucleotides outside the gene matches: 4. The CDR3 reads CASRLTGGLNTEAFF. CDR3 sequence (DNA): TGTGCCAGCAGGCTGACAGGGGGCTTGAACACTGAAGCTTTCTTT.

V is TRBV19 and J is TRBJ2-7; the match to TRBD2 covers 10 bases. The CDR3 is 13 amino acids. Germline CDR1 is LNHDA and CDR2 is SQIVND (reference sequence). V was pared by 6 bases and J by 2 bases, with 1 base of the junction left unmatched. The CDR3 protein is CASRLAGTYEQYF. Here the CDR3 DNA reads TGTGCCAGTAGACTAGCGGGGACCTACGAGCAGTACTTC.

The chain employs TRBV5-1 and TRBJ1-2; maybe TRBD1 (5 bases). V was shortened by 4 bases and J by 1 base, with 14 bases between the two germline ends. CDR3 size: 15 residues. CDR1 SGHRS and CDR2 YFSETQ come from the germline V gene. The CDR3 loop is CASSPDSHVNYGYTF. DNA for the CDR3: TGCGCCAGCAGCCCCGACAGCCACGTTAACTATGGCTACACCTTC.

In this sample, this clone turned up a few times. The rearrangement links TRBV30 to TRBJ1-5; D not certain. Trimming took 5 bases from V and 2 from J, leaving 13 bases between them. The germline gives CDR1 GTSNPN, CDR2 SVGIG (reference sequence). CDR3 length equals 14 residues. CDR3 bases: TGTGCCTGGTCCGCCGGGGAGGGCAATCAGCCCCAGCATTTT. This translates into CAWSAGEGNQPQHF. The full variable domain, with the rest looked up from reference TRBV30 and TRBJ1-5, is SQTIHQWPATLVQPVGSPLSLECTVEGTSNPNLYWYRQAAGRGLQLLFYSVGIGQISSEVPQNLSASRPQDRQFILSSKKLLLSDSGFYLCAWSAGEGNQPQHFGDGTRLSIL.

This chain uses TRBV19 with TRBJ1-5, with a weak D call TRBD1 (5 bases). The germline V gene has CDR1 LNHDA and CDR2 SQIVND (reference sequence). Trimming cost V 3 bases and J 7 bases, with 13 bases left between them. The CDR3 length is 14 residues. CDR3 sequence: CASSMGGTGQPQHF. The CDR3 DNA is TGTGCCAGTAGTATGGGGGGGACGGGCCAGCCCCAGCATTTT.

This chain connects TRBV10-2 to TRBJ1-1; D is unresolved. CDR3 length: 15 residues. Trimming shortened V by 0 bases and J by 1 base, and 9 bases separated the two germline ends. Germline V lookup: CDR1 WSHSY, CDR2 SAAADI. CDR3 loop: CASSESGERNTEAFF. CDR3 in DNA: TGCGCCAGCAGTGAGTCTGGGGAGAGGAACACTGAAGCTTTCTTT.

The chain couples TRBV6-5 to TRBJ1-5; 7 positions agree with TRBD1. The CDR3 extends over 14 amino acids. Germline assignment: CDR1 MNHEY and CDR2 SVGAGI. V shed 6 bases, J shed 5 bases, and the junction held 7 bases outside the gene matches. This chain's CDR3 is CASSRTGGDQPQHF. DNA of the CDR3: TGTGCCAGCAGCCGGACAGGAGGAGATCAGCCCCAGCATTTT.

The chain joins TRBV11-1 to TRBJ1-2, with a possible D match to TRBD1 (5 bases). The CDR3 has 13 residues. Germline lookup yields CDR1 SGHAT and CDR2 FQDESV (reference sequence). Trimming shortened V by 1 base and J by 2 bases, and 5 bases separated the two germline ends. The CDR3, as DNA: TGTGCCAGCAGCTTAGGGGGGAACTATGGCTACACCTTC. Amino acid sequence: CASSLGGNYGYTF.

The chain uses TRBV6-7 and TRBJ1-3; D ambiguous. TRBV6-7 is an ORF, with its function uncertain. Trimming shortened V by 5 bases and J by 2 bases, and 19 bases separated the two germline ends. This CDR3 region has 17 residues. As DNA, the CDR3 is TGTGCCAGCAGTCCCCTTAGGCGGCAATCAGCTGGAAACACCATATATTTT. Protein product: CASSPLRRQSAGNTIYF.

The rearrangement uses TRBV6-5 and TRBJ2-5, with TRBD2 as a possible D gene (5 bases). The ends were cut back, 0 bases at V and 4 bases at J, with 9 bases in the middle. Germline V gene sequence: CDR1 MNHEY, CDR2 SVGAGI. There are 14 residues in the CDR3. CDR3 loop: CASSYSGVGETQYF. CDR3 bases: TGTGCCAGCAGTTACTCCGGGGTAGGAGAGACCCAGTACTTC.

The chain couples TRBV11-3 to TRBJ2-7; TRBD2 agrees at 7 bases. V shed 3 bases, J shed 6 bases, and the junction held 5 bases outside the gene matches. This CDR3 comprises 13 residues. The germline gives CDR1 SGHNT, CDR2 YENEEA. CDR3 protein: CASSLWRGSEQYF. The CDR3 DNA follows: TGTGCCAGCAGCTTGTGGCGGGGGAGCGAGCAGTACTTC.

The rearrangement joins TRBV4-1 to TRBJ1-2, with a weak D call TRBD1 (5 bases). Germline V gives CDR1 MGHRA, CDR2 YSYEKL. CDR3 size: 13 residues. With 4 bases removed from V and 4 bases from J, the gap between germline ends came to 10 bases. The CDR3 nucleotides read TGCGCCAGCAGCCTCAGGGTCCCCTATGGCTACACCTTC. It codes for CASSLRVPYGYTF.